This T cell receptor (beta chain) was retrieved from a study of identifying expanded T cells in peripheral blood. Collection occurred without any documented infections or immune events in donors. This CDR3 has 14 amino acids. Germline V gene lookup returns CDR1 WNHNN and CDR2 SYGVQD (reference sequence). The V end lost 6 bases, the J end lost 0 bases, and 8 bases lay between the germline ends. Here immunoSEQ multiplex PCR was the method, and the copy in TCRdb shows in-frame clones only, minus some. This sample has 91,000 or so clones; roughly 86% occur once, and the top ten carry about 3.9%. The study's findings and limits: Two-week clone count variance significantly increased as total template count grew.

A word on this clone: Its antigen is not known.

This chain links TRBV10-1 with TRBJ2-2; D is tentatively TRBD1 or TRBD2 (5 bases each). The TCR comes from a person between 18 and 75 years old in good health. Specimen: blood. CDR3 coding DNA: TGCGCCAGCAGACAGGACTCGAACACCGGGGAGCTGTTTTTT. Its translation: CASRQDSNTGELFF.